A selection of T cell receptor beta chains follows, all from one sample in a study of neurological immune-mediated disorders. One entry per CDR3 protein results from TCRdb running MiXCR on the 5' RACE reads. This table holds around 33,000 distinct CDR3 sequences, around 25% found once. The specimen sequenced was CD4+ T cells from blood. These receptors were collected from a man over 45 with HTLV-1-associated myelopathy (HAM/TSP). CDR3s include the opening cysteine and the closing phenylalanine or tryptophan. The order of the fields is V gene, clone size, J gene, CDR3 protein. Clone size, where shown, is once, few, many, or a class for clones that have expanded.

>TRBV6-1|many|TRBJ1-2
CASSEAPGGYYGYTF
>TRBV20-1|NA|TRBJ2-3
CSADHRETDTQYF
>TRBV20-1|many|TRBJ1-5
CSARAGDLNQPQHF
>TRBV6-5|NA|TRBJ2-3
CASSYRGGPYTQYF
>TRBV20-1|medium-sized|TRBJ2-2
CSASPTGAGELFF
>TRBV2|many|TRBJ1-6
CASSEEGGNNSPLHF
>TRBV5-1|many|TRBJ1-1
CASSLSSEVLNTEAFF
>TRBV7-9|many|TRBJ1-5
CASSSGHLNNQPQHF
>TRBV6-5|many|TRBJ1-6
CASKVDRGNSPLHF
>TRBV5-6|many|TRBJ2-5
CASSLAKREFQATQYF
>TRBV20-1|many|TRBJ1-3
CSARNRAGNTIYF
>TRBV27|many|TRBJ2-6
CASSLFTGSSGANVLTF
>TRBV5-1|NA|TRBJ2-1
CASSMQSSYNEQFF
>TRBV27|many|TRBJ2-7
CASSPRGTSGRPYEQYF
>TRBV2|many|TRBJ2-4
CASSEDGIAKNIQYF
>TRBV5-1|many|TRBJ2-1
CASSSGYSGRSHNEQFF
>TRBV6-2/TRBV6-3|NA|TRBJ2-7
CASSYHMKEQYF
>TRBV7-2|many|TRBJ2-1
CASSLGTGGNEQFF
>TRBV7-9|many|TRBJ2-1
CASSGYNEQFF
>TRBV11-2|many|TRBJ1-6
CASTFSSYNSPLHF
>TRBV7-2|many|TRBJ1-2
CASSGRAGGAGYGYTF
>TRBV6-6|many|TRBJ2-7
CASRQDSYEQYF
>TRBV3-1|NA|TRBJ1-1
CASSHGSYTEAFF
>TRBV20-1|NA|TRBJ2-7
CSATSTGLSGYEQYF
>TRBV5-5|many|TRBJ2-1
CASSLFKAGLLYNEQFF
>TRBV3-1|NA|TRBJ2-2
CASRWAAGELFF
>TRBV5-1|many|TRBJ2-1
CASSLGTGDHNEQFF
>TRBV5-1|once|TRBJ2-3
CASSLYEGSPDTQYF
>TRBV3-1|many|TRBJ1-2
CASSQDAALGTYGYTF
>TRBV5-6|many|TRBJ2-2
CASSAPGYGELFF
>TRBV5-1|many|TRBJ1-1
CASSLEQGTEAFF
>TRBV6-5|NA|TRBJ2-1
CASSPGLGPVSNEQFF
>TRBV5-1|NA|TRBJ2-1
CASSLAAGLYNEQFF
>TRBV5-1|many|TRBJ1-1
CASSFDMNTEAFF
>TRBV5-1|NA|TRBJ1-1
CASSLVLGAGEWTEAFF
>TRBV9|NA|TRBJ2-2
CASSAPGVLRNTGEMFF
>TRBV11-3|NA|TRBJ2-3
CASSWGQGAVDTQYF
>TRBV5-5|NA|TRBJ1-4
CASCSGGYEKLFF
>TRBV5-1|many|TRBJ2-3
CASSLARGGTGVADTQYF
>TRBV7-9|many|TRBJ1-2
CASSQVSYTF
>TRBV5-4|many|TRBJ1-1
CASSPELNTEAFF
>TRBV12-3/TRBV12-4|many|TRBJ1-1
CASSLVGATEAFF
>TRBV7-8|many|TRBJ2-5
CASSPQIAGFRTQYF
>TRBV5-1|many|TRBJ2-1
CASSLERLAGFDEQFF
>TRBV5-1|many|TRBJ2-3
CASTPAGGSDTQYF